The rows below give T cell receptor beta chains drawn from one sample of a study of T cell responses to AZD1222 COVID-19 vaccine. Clones were read by immunoSEQ multiplex PCR, and TCRdb kept only the in-frame ones, dropping some. The table includes around 130,000 clones, 80% to 95% detected once. The source was peripheral blood, collected on day 0 of AZD1222 vaccination. These receptors all come from an adult in good health. Both conserved end residues are part of each CDR3. The D gene is left open where the match is weak. The size field is filled for only some rows; it gives once, few, many or a size class.

J gene: TRBJ1-2
clone size: .
V gene: TRBV18
D gene: .
CDR3 length: 17
CDR3 DNA: TGTGCCAGCTCACCATTTTACAGGTTCCGCTATAACTATGGCTACACCTTC
CDR3 protein: CASSPFYRFRYNYGYTF

J gene: TRBJ1-4
clone size: .
V gene: TRBV4-1
D gene: .
CDR3 length: 15
CDR3 DNA: TGCGCCAGCAGCCAAGGGACGATAGGTCAGGAAAAACTGTTTTTT
CDR3 protein: CASSQGTIGQEKLFF

J gene: TRBJ2-7
clone size: .
V gene: TRBV5-1
D gene: .
CDR3 length: 16
CDR3 DNA: TGCGCCAGCAATCTAAATACAGGCTCACATCCCTACGAGCAGTACTTC
CDR3 protein: CASNLNTGSHPYEQYF

J gene: TRBJ2-5
clone size: .
V gene: TRBV11-3
D gene: .
CDR3 length: 13
CDR3 DNA: TGTGCCAGCAGCAGGGACGTCGAAGAGACCCAGTACTTC
CDR3 protein: CASSRDVEETQYF

J gene: TRBJ1-1
clone size: .
V gene: TRBV7-9
D gene: .
CDR3 length: 12
CDR3 DNA: TGTGCCAGCAGCTTAATGAACACTGAAGCTTTCTTT
CDR3 protein: CASSLMNTEAFF

J gene: TRBJ2-7
clone size: .
V gene: TRBV7-8
D gene: .
CDR3 length: 14
CDR3 DNA: TGTGCCAGCAGCCCCGGGGGTAGTCTATACGAGCAGTACTTC
CDR3 protein: CASSPGGSLYEQYF

J gene: TRBJ2-7
clone size: .
V gene: TRBV7-8
D gene: .
CDR3 length: 12
CDR3 DNA: TGTGCCGCGGGAAAAGGGTTCTACGAGCAGTACTTC
CDR3 protein: CAAGKGFYEQYF

J gene: TRBJ2-5
clone size: .
V gene: TRBV5-6
D gene: .
CDR3 length: 15
CDR3 DNA: TGTGCCAGCAGCTCTTTGGGCGGGAACGGGCAGACCCAGTACTTC
CDR3 protein: CASSSLGGNGQTQYF

J gene: TRBJ1-2
clone size: .
V gene: TRBV19
D gene: TRBD1
CDR3 length: 16
CDR3 DNA: TGTGCCAGTAGTCCAACCCGACAGGGGGGGATCTATGGCTACACCTTC
CDR3 protein: CASSPTRQGGIYGYTF

J gene: TRBJ1-1
clone size: .
V gene: TRBV3-1/TRBV3-2
D gene: .
CDR3 length: 12
CDR3 DNA: TGTGCCAGCAGCCAAGCGTCCACTGAAGCTTTCTTT
CDR3 protein: CASSQASTEAFF

J gene: TRBJ2-2
clone size: .
V gene: TRBV18
D gene: TRBD1
CDR3 length: 16
CDR3 DNA: TGTGCCAGCTCACCGGCTAATACAGGGGGCAGCGGGGAGCTGTTTTTT
CDR3 protein: CASSPANTGGSGELFF

J gene: TRBJ1-3
clone size: .
V gene: TRBV28
D gene: .
CDR3 length: 15
CDR3 DNA: TGTGCCAGCAGAGCCGGGGGCTTGGGAGGAAACACCATATATTTT
CDR3 protein: CASRAGGLGGNTIYF

J gene: TRBJ2-1
clone size: .
V gene: TRBV4-2
D gene: TRBD2
CDR3 length: 17
CDR3 DNA: TGTGCCAGCAGCCAAGAGGGGACTAGCGGGAGAGTTGATGAGCAGTTCTTC
CDR3 protein: CASSQEGTSGRVDEQFF

J gene: TRBJ1-5
clone size: .
V gene: TRBV2
D gene: TRBD1
CDR3 length: 15
CDR3 DNA: TGTGCCAGCAGTACTGGGACAGGGGCACACCAGCCCCAGCATTTT
CDR3 protein: CASSTGTGAHQPQHF

J gene: TRBJ2-1
clone size: .
V gene: TRBV18
D gene: TRBD2
CDR3 length: 17
CDR3 DNA: TGTGCCAGCTCACAAAAGGGACTAGCGGGAGTCCCCGATGAGCAGTTCTTC
CDR3 protein: CASSQKGLAGVPDEQFF

J gene: TRBJ2-3
clone size: .
V gene: TRBV10-1
D gene: .
CDR3 length: 13
CDR3 DNA: TGCGCCAGCAGTCTGGACACAACAGATACGCAGTATTTT
CDR3 protein: CASSLDTTDTQYF

J gene: TRBJ1-4
clone size: once
V gene: TRBV7-9
D gene: TRBD1
CDR3 length: 12
CDR3 DNA: TGTGCCAGCAGACAAGCGTCGGGACAGGCTCTTTTT
CDR3 protein: CASRQASGQALF

J gene: TRBJ2-3
clone size: .
V gene: TRBV5-8
D gene: .
CDR3 length: 14
CDR3 DNA: TGTGCCAGCAGCTCTGGGGGAGCGGCAGATACGCAGTATTTT
CDR3 protein: CASSSGGAADTQYF

J gene: TRBJ1-5
clone size: .
V gene: TRBV2
D gene: TRBD1
CDR3 length: 14
CDR3 DNA: TGTGCCAGCAGTGGGGGACAGGGGGAAGGGGCCCAGCATTTT
CDR3 protein: CASSGGQGEGAQHF

J gene: TRBJ1-5
clone size: .
V gene: TRBV2
D gene: .
CDR3 length: 13
CDR3 DNA: TGTGCCAGCAGTGAAATGGGGAATCAGCCCCAGCATTTT
CDR3 protein: CASSEMGNQPQHF

J gene: TRBJ2-1
clone size: .
V gene: TRBV5-6
D gene: TRBD2
CDR3 length: 18
CDR3 DNA: TGTGCCAGCAGCTATGGACTAGCGGGAGATTTGGTCTACAATGAGCAGTTCTTC
CDR3 protein: CASSYGLAGDLVYNEQFF

J gene: TRBJ1-2
clone size: .
V gene: TRBV6-1
D gene: TRBD1
CDR3 length: 15
CDR3 DNA: TGTGCCAGCAGTGAATCCGCGACAGGGGTCTATGGCTACACCTTC
CDR3 protein: CASSESATGVYGYTF

J gene: TRBJ2-1
clone size: .
V gene: TRBV5-1
D gene: .
CDR3 length: 15
CDR3 DNA: TGCGCCAGCAGCTTGGGTCGGGACCCAGGGACTGAGCAGTTCTTC
CDR3 protein: CASSLGRDPGTEQFF

J gene: TRBJ1-4
clone size: .
V gene: TRBV6-5
D gene: TRBD1
CDR3 length: 16
CDR3 DNA: TGTGCCAGCAGTTACAACCAGGGGGGGACTAATGAAAAACTGTTTTTT
CDR3 protein: CASSYNQGGTNEKLFF

J gene: TRBJ2-3
clone size: .
V gene: TRBV28
D gene: TRBD2
CDR3 length: 14
CDR3 DNA: TGTGCCAGCAGTTTCCTAGCGGGGTCCGATACGCAGTATTTT
CDR3 protein: CASSFLAGSDTQYF

J gene: TRBJ2-7
clone size: once
V gene: TRBV25-1
D gene: .
CDR3 length: 14
CDR3 DNA: TGTGCCAGTACCGCGACAGACAGCTCCTACGAGCAGTACTTC
CDR3 protein: CASTATDSSYEQYF

J gene: TRBJ2-1
clone size: .
V gene: TRBV28
D gene: TRBD2
CDR3 length: 17
CDR3 DNA: TGTGCCAGCAGTCCGCCATCGCCTAGCGGGAGATACAATGAGCAGTTCTTC
CDR3 protein: CASSPPSPSGRYNEQFF

J gene: TRBJ1-4
clone size: .
V gene: TRBV15
D gene: TRBD1
CDR3 length: 15
CDR3 DNA: TGTGCCACCAGCAAAATGGGAGGGGGCAGTGAAAAACTGTTTTTT
CDR3 protein: CATSKMGGGSEKLFF

J gene: TRBJ2-3
clone size: once
V gene: TRBV28
D gene: .
CDR3 length: 11
CDR3 DNA: TGTGCCAGCAGTACGACAGATACGCAGTATTTT
CDR3 protein: CASSTTDTQYF

J gene: TRBJ1-3
clone size: .
V gene: TRBV18
D gene: TRBD1
CDR3 length: 16
CDR3 DNA: TGTGCCAGCTCACAAACACAGGGGATAGCTGGAAACACCATATATTTT
CDR3 protein: CASSQTQGIAGNTIYF

J gene: TRBJ1-2
clone size: .
V gene: TRBV15
D gene: .
CDR3 length: 15
CDR3 DNA: TGTGCCACCAGCATCAGGGAACAGCCTAACTATGGCTACACCTTC
CDR3 protein: CATSIREQPNYGYTF

J gene: TRBJ2-1
clone size: .
V gene: TRBV10-3
D gene: .
CDR3 length: 12
CDR3 DNA: TGTGCCATCAGTGAGAACACTAATGAGCAGTTCTTC
CDR3 protein: CAISENTNEQFF

J gene: TRBJ1-2
clone size: .
V gene: TRBV6-5
D gene: .
CDR3 length: 16
CDR3 DNA: TGTGCCAGCAGTTACTCGATGAGGGGTAGTAACTATGGCTACACCTTC
CDR3 protein: CASSYSMRGSNYGYTF

J gene: TRBJ2-3
clone size: .
V gene: TRBV9
D gene: .
CDR3 length: 15
CDR3 DNA: TGTGCCAGCAGCGTAGGGGTCCGGAACACAGATACGCAGTATTTT
CDR3 protein: CASSVGVRNTDTQYF

J gene: TRBJ2-1
clone size: .
V gene: TRBV5-4
D gene: .
CDR3 length: 12
CDR3 DNA: TGTGCCAGCCTGAGCAGCTACAATGAGCAGTTCTTC
CDR3 protein: CASLSSYNEQFF

J gene: TRBJ1-4
clone size: .
V gene: TRBV5-6
D gene: .
CDR3 length: 15
CDR3 DNA: TGTGCCAGCAGCTTGGGGCCGAGCTTTAATGAAAAACTGTTTTTT
CDR3 protein: CASSLGPSFNEKLFF

J gene: TRBJ1-1
clone size: .
V gene: TRBV5-1
D gene: TRBD1
CDR3 length: 15
CDR3 DNA: TGCGCCAGCAGAGTGGGGACAGGGGGCTTCACTGAAGCTTTCTTT
CDR3 protein: CASRVGTGGFTEAFF

J gene: TRBJ1-6
clone size: .
V gene: TRBV6-6
D gene: .
CDR3 length: 14
CDR3 DNA: TGTGCCAGCAGTTTGGGTGTAGGAGGATCACCCCTCCACTTT
CDR3 protein: CASSLGVGGSPLHF

J gene: TRBJ2-2
clone size: once
V gene: TRBV6-5
D gene: .
CDR3 length: 13
CDR3 DNA: TGTGCCAGCAGTAACGGACCCACCGGGGAGCTGTTTTTT
CDR3 protein: CASSNGPTGELFF

J gene: TRBJ2-7
clone size: .
V gene: TRBV6-6
D gene: TRBD2
CDR3 length: 15
CDR3 DNA: TGTGCCAGCAGGAATGGACTAGCGGGTTCCTACGAGCAGTACTTC
CDR3 protein: CASRNGLAGSYEQYF

J gene: TRBJ2-5
clone size: .
V gene: TRBV6-1
D gene: .
CDR3 length: 15
CDR3 DNA: TGTGCCAGCAGTGAGGACCTATACGGCGGAGAGACCCAGTACTTC
CDR3 protein: CASSEDLYGGETQYF

J gene: TRBJ1-2
clone size: .
V gene: TRBV19
D gene: .
CDR3 length: 11
CDR3 DNA: TGTGCCAGTAGGAAGGAGGATGGCTACACCTTC
CDR3 protein: CASRKEDGYTF

J gene: TRBJ1-6
clone size: .
V gene: TRBV27
D gene: .
CDR3 length: 12
CDR3 DNA: TGTGCCAGCAGTTTCAGGGGTTCACCCCTCCACTTT
CDR3 protein: CASSFRGSPLHF

J gene: TRBJ1-2
clone size: .
V gene: TRBV10-3
D gene: .
CDR3 length: 14
CDR3 DNA: TGTGCCATCAGTGAGTCGAAGGAGTTGAGTGGCTACACCTTC
CDR3 protein: CAISESKELSGYTF

J gene: TRBJ1-6
clone size: .
V gene: TRBV3-1/TRBV3-2
D gene: .
CDR3 length: 15
CDR3 DNA: TGTGCCAGCAGCCAACAGTCCCGCGGGGCTTCACCCCTCCACTTT
CDR3 protein: CASSQQSRGASPLHF

J gene: TRBJ2-7
clone size: .
V gene: TRBV11-3
D gene: TRBD1
CDR3 length: 13
CDR3 DNA: TGTGCCAGCAGCTTAGGGGACAGCTACGAGCAGTACTTC
CDR3 protein: CASSLGDSYEQYF

J gene: TRBJ1-2
clone size: .
V gene: TRBV28
D gene: TRBD1
CDR3 length: 13
CDR3 DNA: TGTGCCAGCAGCCTGGGACAGGGGGGAGGCTACACCTTC
CDR3 protein: CASSLGQGGGYTF

J gene: TRBJ2-1
clone size: .
V gene: TRBV28
D gene: TRBD2
CDR3 length: 16
CDR3 DNA: TGTGCCAGCAGAAGACTAGCGGGAGGTCCCTACAATGAGCAGTTCTTC
CDR3 protein: CASRRLAGGPYNEQFF

J gene: TRBJ1-2
clone size: .
V gene: TRBV5-1
D gene: .
CDR3 length: 15
CDR3 DNA: TGCGCCAGCAGCCCCGACTACCGGCGGGACTATGGCTACACCTTC
CDR3 protein: CASSPDYRRDYGYTF

J gene: TRBJ1-6
clone size: .
V gene: TRBV6-1
D gene: .
CDR3 length: 13
CDR3 DNA: TGTGCCAGCAGTGAAGGCACTAATTCACCCCTCCACTTT
CDR3 protein: CASSEGTNSPLHF

J gene: TRBJ1-6
clone size: .
V gene: TRBV28
D gene: .
CDR3 length: 14
CDR3 DNA: TGTGCCGAAAAGGGACCTGTCGACAATTCACCCCTCCACTTT
CDR3 protein: CAEKGPVDNSPLHF

J gene: TRBJ2-7
clone size: .
V gene: TRBV27
D gene: .
CDR3 length: 15
CDR3 DNA: TGTGCCAGCAGTTTTAGCGGGACAGGCCCCTACGAGCAGTACTTC
CDR3 protein: CASSFSGTGPYEQYF

J gene: TRBJ2-1
clone size: .
V gene: TRBV11-2
D gene: .
CDR3 length: 15
CDR3 DNA: TGTGCCAGCAGCTTAGTAGCGGCCTCCTACAATGAGCAGTTCTTC
CDR3 protein: CASSLVAASYNEQFF

J gene: TRBJ2-7
clone size: .
V gene: TRBV28
D gene: .
CDR3 length: 14
CDR3 DNA: TGTGCCAGCAGTTCCCACAGTGCCGGTTACGAGCAGTACTTC
CDR3 protein: CASSSHSAGYEQYF